The T cell receptor (beta chain) described here comes from a study of T cell responses to AZD1222 COVID-19 vaccine. Germline V gene lookup returns CDR1 MDHEN and CDR2 SYDVKM. V lost 7 bases and J lost 2, with 15 bases in between. CDR3 size: 15 residues. The method was immunoSEQ multiplex PCR; TCRdb's version includes in-frame clones alone and lacks a portion of them. The sample carries about 60,000 clones, about 86% recorded once. Concerning this clone itself: Its matching antigen is unknown.

Study outcomes and limitations: Unmutated regions of variants are reportedly targeted by nearly half of spike-specific TCRs. There were vaccine-associated CD4 TCRs across spike, dominant at 160-218 and 743-854.

The specimen was peripheral blood, collected on day 0 of AZD1222 vaccination. V and J are TRBV28 and TRBJ1-5; tentatively, D is TRBD1 (6 bases). This clonotype was sampled from an adult in good health. Here the CDR3 DNA reads TGTGCCAGCATCTGGGGGGGCTTGGGCAATCAGCCCCAGCATTTT. This sequence encodes CASIWGGLGNQPQHF.